The 18 T cell receptor beta chains listed next were all sequenced from one sample in a study of T cell responses to AZD1222 COVID-19 vaccine. Clones were sequenced by immunoSEQ multiplex PCR, and TCRdb holds only the in-frame ones, with some missing. The sample consists of about 130,000 clones, roughly 86% of them appearing once. The sequencing here drew on peripheral blood, taken 28 days after the second AZD1222 dose. These receptors all stem from an adult who received the AZD1222 COVID-19 vaccine.

The chain recombines TRBV6-5 with TRBJ2-4; no clear D. Trimming took 8 bases from V and 9 from J, leaving 20 bases between them. The CDR3 is made up of 14 amino acids. Germline V CDR1 and CDR2: MNHEY, SVGAGI. CDR3 protein: CASGETLGRVIQYF. The DNA of the CDR3 is TGTGCCAGCGGAGAGACCCTTGGTCGTGTCATTCAGTACTTC.

The chain links TRBV6-5 to TRBJ1-4; D gene ambiguous. The CDR3 covers 15 residues. The germline CDR1 and CDR2 sequences are MNHEY and SVGAGI. Trimming pared 3 bases from V and 7 bases from J, leaving 15 bases between. CDR3 loop: CASSYTPVGREKLFF. The CDR3 DNA sequence: TGTGCCAGCAGTTATACCCCTGTAGGGCGTGAAAAACTGTTTTTT.

The V gene is TRBV5-1, the J gene TRBJ1-6; 9 nucleotides line up with TRBD1. V lost 4 bases, J lost 5 bases, and 7 bases stayed unmatched. This CDR3 has 16 residues. CDR1 and CDR2 from the germline V gene are SGHRS and YFSETQ. Here the CDR3 DNA reads TGCGCCAGCAGCGATGAACGACAGGGGGATAATTCACCCCTCCACTTT. Its protein product is CASSDERQGDNSPLHF.

The rearrangement links TRBV6-5 to TRBJ2-7; D is possibly TRBD2 (6 bases). The CDR3 covers 14 residues. V was pared by 2 bases and J by 2 bases, with 10 bases between. Germline CDR1 reads MNHEY; CDR2 reads SVGAGI. The CDR3 nucleotides read TGTGCCAGCAGTTACGAGCGGGCGACCTACGAGCAGTACTTC. As protein: CASSYERATYEQYF.

This chain connects TRBV4-2 to TRBJ1-1; D is possibly TRBD1 (6 bases). V was pared by 0 bases and J by 5 bases, with 7 bases between. In germline, CDR1 is LGHNA, CDR2 YNFKEQ. The CDR3 runs to 13 residues. The CDR3 nucleotides are TGTGCCAGCAGCCAAGATCAGGGGACTGAAGCTTTCTTT. Its protein is CASSQDQGTEAFF.

V and J are TRBV7-9 and TRBJ1-6, with TRBD1 matching 7 bases. The length of the CDR3 is 18 residues. Trimming at V came to 5 bases and at J to 0 bases, leaving 10 bases not matched to a gene. Germline V gene sequence: CDR1 SEHNR, CDR2 FQNEAQ (reference sequence). This chain's CDR3 is CASSRTGSISSYNSPLHF. The DNA for the CDR3 is TGTGCCAGCAGCCGGACAGGCAGCATAAGCTCCTATAATTCACCCCTCCACTTT.

The chain couples TRBV9 to TRBJ2-3, with D perhaps matching TRBD2 (7 bases). This CDR3 contains 18 residues. Trimming removed 2 bases from V and 1 base from J, with 20 bases in between. Germline V CDR1 and CDR2: SGDLS, YYNGEE. Written as DNA, the CDR3 is TGTGCCAGCAGCGTCGCCCCGGGGGGCCAATATGGCACAGATACGCAGTATTTT. Protein: CASSVAPGGQYGTDTQYF.

The gene calls are TRBV5-1 and TRBJ1-1; 7 nucleotides line up with TRBD1. The germline CDR1 and CDR2 sequences are SGHRS and YFSETQ. This CDR3 contains 15 residues. J was trimmed by 3 bases and V by 3 bases; bases with no gene match: 8. The CDR3 here is CASSWETGMDTEAFF. The CDR3 nucleotides are TGCGCCAGCAGCTGGGAGACAGGGATGGACACTGAAGCTTTCTTT.

The chain couples TRBV6-5 to TRBJ2-3, with 10 bases identical to TRBD1. Losses at the gene ends were 6 bases for V and 6 bases for J; bases not matched to a gene: 6. The CDR3 sequence is 14 residues long. CDR1 and CDR2 (germline): MNHEY, SVGAGI. The chain's CDR3 is CASSPDRGRDTQYF. CDR3 DNA sequence: TGTGCCAGCAGCCCCGACAGGGGGCGGGATACGCAGTATTTT.

This clone occurred a few times. The chain employs TRBV7-2 and TRBJ2-5; 8 positions match TRBD2. Unmatched junction bases numbered 10, after V lost 3 bases and J lost 4 bases. This CDR3 comprises 16 residues. Germline assignment: CDR1 SGHTA and CDR2 FQGNSA. The CDR3 DNA sequence: TGTGCCAGCAGCTTTAGCGGGGTCCCCGGGCCAGAGACCCAGTACTTC. It translates to CASSFSGVPGPETQYF.

This clone was observed a few times. The CDR3, as DNA: TGTGCCATCAGTGAGTCCGGGACAGGCTATGGCTACACCTTC. This encodes CAISESGTGYGYTF. This chain joins TRBV10-3 and TRBJ1-2; 8 bases agree with TRBD1. This CDR3 region has 14 residues. V lost 0 bases and J lost 4; bases outside the gene matches: 1. Germline V gene data show CDR1 as ENHRY and CDR2 as SYGVKD.

The chain has TRBV5-5 and TRBJ2-5; D may be TRBD1 (6 bases). The CDR3 spans 14 residues. Germline loops: CDR1 SGHKS, CDR2 YYEKEE (reference sequence). V shed 2 bases and J shed 2 bases, with 10 bases lying between them. This CDR3 reads CASSFGTQQETQYF. The CDR3 bases are TGTGCCAGCAGCTTTGGGACACAGCAAGAGACCCAGTACTTC.

The chain links TRBV28 to TRBJ2-5; D uncertain. CDR3 length: 10 residues. Germline values: CDR1 MDHEN, CDR2 SYDVKM. The V end was cut by 3 bases, the J end by 5 bases, with 1 base between. CDR3 sequence reads: CASSLETQYF. CDR3 DNA sequence: TGTGCCAGCAGTTTGGAGACCCAGTACTTC. Looking up the rest from reference TRBV28 and TRBJ2-5 gives the full variable domain: DVKVTQSSRYLVKRTGEKVFLECVQDMDHENMFWYRQDPGLGLRLIYFSYDVKMKEKGDIPEGYSVSREKKERFSLILESASTNQTSMYLCASSLETQYFGPGTRLLVL.

V is TRBV28 and J is TRBJ1-6, with a weak D call TRBD1 (5 bases). This CDR3 is built from 15 residues. CDR1 is MDHEN, CDR2 SYDVKM, per germline. The V end lost 2 bases, the J end lost 13 bases, and 18 bases lay between the germline ends. Here the CDR3 DNA reads TGTGCCAGCAGTTTAAGGGGCCCCAGCGAAACGCCCCTCCACTTT. Translation gives CASSLRGPSETPLHF.

This clone has just a few counts. The rearrangement joins TRBV5-6 to TRBJ1-5; tentatively, D is TRBD1 (5 bases). This CDR3 has 14 residues. Trimming removed 1 base at V and 4 bases at J, with 9 bases between. Germline V lookup: CDR1 SGHDT, CDR2 YYEEEE. CDR3 loop: CASSLRQGNQPQHF. The CDR3 DNA reads TGTGCCAGCAGCTTGAGGCAGGGTAATCAGCCCCAGCATTTT.

To note about this clone: At one boundary the junction diverges from the germline segment, which might be a read error. As DNA, the CDR3 is TGTGCTAGCAGCCCTAGCGGGGGGAGCACAGATACGCAGTATTTT. This codes for CASSPSGGSTDTQYF. The chain carries TRBV7-7 and TRBJ2-3; 11 bases agree with TRBD2. CDR3 length equals 15 residues. Germline V CDR1 and CDR2: SSHAT, FNYEAQ (reference sequence).

V gene TRBV5-8 combines with J gene TRBJ2-2, with TRBD2 identical over 8 bases. The V segment lost 4 bases and the J segment 0 bases; nucleotides outside the gene matches: 2. This CDR3 is built from 15 residues. Per germline, CDR1 SGHTS and CDR2 YDEGEE. The CDR3 spells CASSPGLANTGELFF. In DNA form, the CDR3 reads TGTGCCAGCAGCCCGGGACTAGCGAACACCGGGGAGCTGTTTTTT.

The chain has TRBV6-5 and TRBJ1-1; no clear D. The CDR3 length is 14 residues. Germline CDR1 is MNHEY and CDR2 is SVGAGI. V shed 6 bases and J shed 1 base, with 12 bases lying between them. The CDR3 DNA reads TGTGCCAGCAGACCTGGGTTAGCGAACACTGAAGCTTTCTTT. Protein product: CASRPGLANTEAFF.